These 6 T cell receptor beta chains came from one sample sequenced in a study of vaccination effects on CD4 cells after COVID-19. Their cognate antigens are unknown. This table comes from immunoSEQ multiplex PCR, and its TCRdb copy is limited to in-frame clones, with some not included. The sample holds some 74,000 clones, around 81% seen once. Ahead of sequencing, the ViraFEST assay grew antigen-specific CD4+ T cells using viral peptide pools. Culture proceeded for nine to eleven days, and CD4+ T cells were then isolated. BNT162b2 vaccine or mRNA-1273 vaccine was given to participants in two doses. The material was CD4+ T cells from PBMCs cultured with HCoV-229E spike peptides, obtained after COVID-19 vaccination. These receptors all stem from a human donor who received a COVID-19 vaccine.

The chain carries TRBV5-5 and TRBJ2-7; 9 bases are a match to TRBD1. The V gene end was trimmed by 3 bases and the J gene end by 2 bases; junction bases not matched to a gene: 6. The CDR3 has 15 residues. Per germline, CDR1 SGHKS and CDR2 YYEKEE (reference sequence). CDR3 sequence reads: CASSSRQGVAYEQYV. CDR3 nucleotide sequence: TGTGCCAGCAGCTCACGACAGGGGGTTGCCTACGAGCAGTACGTC.

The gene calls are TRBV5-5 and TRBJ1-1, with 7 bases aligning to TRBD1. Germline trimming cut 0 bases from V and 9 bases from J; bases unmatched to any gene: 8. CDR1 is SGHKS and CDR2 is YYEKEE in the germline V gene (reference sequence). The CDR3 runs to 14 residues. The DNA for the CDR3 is TGTGCCAGCAGCTTGGAACAGGGGAGTGGACAAGCTTTCTTT. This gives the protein CASSLEQGSGQAFF. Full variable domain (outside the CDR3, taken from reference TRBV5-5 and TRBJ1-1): DAGVTQSPTHLIKTRGQQVTLRCSPISGHKSVSWYQQVLGQGPQFIFQYYEKEERGRGNFPDRFSARQFPNYSSELNVNALLLGDSALYLCASSLEQGSGQAFFGQGTRLTVV.

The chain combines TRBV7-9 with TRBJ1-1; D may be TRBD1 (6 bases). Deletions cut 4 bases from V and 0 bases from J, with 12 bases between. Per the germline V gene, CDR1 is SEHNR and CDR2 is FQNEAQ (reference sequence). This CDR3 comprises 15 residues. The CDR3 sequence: CASSSRTAVNTEAFF. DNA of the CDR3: TGTGCCAGCAGCTCCCGGACAGCCGTGAACACTGAAGCTTTCTTT.

The CDR3 nucleotides are TGTGCCAGCAGTTACGTGGGGACTGAAGCTTTCTTT. Residues: CASSYVGTEAFF. V usage is TRBV6-2 or TRBV6-3 and J usage is TRBJ1-1, with D hard to call. The germline V gene encodes CDR1 MNHEY and CDR2 SVGEGT. V lost 2 bases, J lost 5 bases, and 6 bases lay in between. The CDR3 totals 12 residues.

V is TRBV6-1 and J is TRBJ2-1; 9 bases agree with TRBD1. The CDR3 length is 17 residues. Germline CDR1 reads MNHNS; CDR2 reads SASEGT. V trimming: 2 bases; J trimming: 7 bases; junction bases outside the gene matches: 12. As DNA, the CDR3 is TGTGCCAGCAGTGAACAAAGTCGGGGACAGGGATGGAATGAGCAGTTCTTC. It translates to CASSEQSRGQGWNEQFF.

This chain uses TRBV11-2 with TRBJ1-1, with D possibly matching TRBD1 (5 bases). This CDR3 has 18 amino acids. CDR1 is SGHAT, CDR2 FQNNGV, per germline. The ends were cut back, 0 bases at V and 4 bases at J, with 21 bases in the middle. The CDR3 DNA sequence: TGTGCCAGCAGCTTAGAGATTGGCAGGGTGGCGGGTACCACTGAAGCTTTCTTT. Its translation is CASSLEIGRVAGTTEAFF.